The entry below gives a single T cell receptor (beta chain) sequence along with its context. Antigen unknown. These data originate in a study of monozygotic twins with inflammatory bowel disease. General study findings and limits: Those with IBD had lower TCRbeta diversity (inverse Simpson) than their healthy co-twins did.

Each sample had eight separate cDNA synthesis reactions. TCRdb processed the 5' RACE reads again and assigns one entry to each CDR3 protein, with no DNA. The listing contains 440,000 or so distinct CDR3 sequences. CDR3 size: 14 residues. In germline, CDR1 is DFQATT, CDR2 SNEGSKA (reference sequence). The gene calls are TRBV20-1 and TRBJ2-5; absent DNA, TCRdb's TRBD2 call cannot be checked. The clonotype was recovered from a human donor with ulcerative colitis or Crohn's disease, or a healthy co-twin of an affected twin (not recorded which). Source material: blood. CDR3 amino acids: CSARDFSSLETQYF.